The clone carrying this TCR beta chain was observed a single time. The data were obtained in a study of OX40 agonist ivuxolimab in advanced cancers. Study as a whole: An agonistic anti-OX40 (CD134) antibody, ivuxolimab, was used to treat the patients. Every 2 weeks, patients got intravenous ivuxolimab at one of six dose levels (0.01-10 mg/kg). Enrolled patients in dose escalation had cancers that were hepatocellular carcinoma, melanoma, renal cell or head and neck cancer.

CDR3 length equals 12 residues. V was cut by 7 bases and J by 8 bases, with 14 bases left in between. Germline loops: CDR1 LGHNT, CDR2 FRNRAP. Sequencing was performed with immunoSEQ multiplex PCR; in TCRdb, only in-frame clones are kept and a portion is missing. The sample contains fewer than 85,000 clones, under 80% of which appear only once. This rearrangement joins TRBV12-5 to TRBJ1-2; weak D call: TRBD1 (6 bases). Specimen: CD4+ or CD8+ T cells sorted from blood, collected in a trial of the OX40 agonist ivuxolimab. The clonotype was recovered from an adult with an advanced solid tumor such as melanoma, head and neck, liver or kidney cancer. As DNA, the CDR3 is TGTGCTAGTGTACCAGGGGCGCCCGGCTACACCTTC. It is translated as CASVPGAPGYTF.